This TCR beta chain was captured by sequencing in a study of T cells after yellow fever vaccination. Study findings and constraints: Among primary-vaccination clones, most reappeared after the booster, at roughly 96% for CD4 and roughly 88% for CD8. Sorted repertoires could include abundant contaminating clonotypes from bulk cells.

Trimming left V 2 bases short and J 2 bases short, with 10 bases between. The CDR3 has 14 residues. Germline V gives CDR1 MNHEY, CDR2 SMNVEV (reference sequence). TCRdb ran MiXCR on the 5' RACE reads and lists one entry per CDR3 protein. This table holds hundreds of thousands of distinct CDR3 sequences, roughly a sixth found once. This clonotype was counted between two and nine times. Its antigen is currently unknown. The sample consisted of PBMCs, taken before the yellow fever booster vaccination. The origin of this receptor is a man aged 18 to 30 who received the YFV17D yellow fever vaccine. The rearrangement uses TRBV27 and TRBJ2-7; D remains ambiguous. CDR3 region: CASSLGSRAYEQYF. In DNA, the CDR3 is TGTGCCAGCAGTTTAGGTAGCCGGGCCTACGAGCAGTACTTC.